What follows describes a single T cell receptor beta chain. This CDR3 region has 13 residues. V lost 4 bases to trimming and J lost 8 bases, with 15 bases between them. The germline V gene has CDR1 SGHNT and CDR2 YYREEE (reference sequence). The data derive from a study of blood T cell repertoires in COVID-19. Study-level background: Whether acute or convalescent, the COVID-19 samples came from the United States, Italy and Spain.

Assay used: immunoSEQ multiplex PCR; TCRdb lists only in-frame clones, some missing. The data show around 480,000 clones, about 90% seen once. The receptor's source is a woman aged 18-35 years who had recovered from COVID-19. Specimen: PBMCs or T cells enriched from blood (not recorded which). This rearrangement joins TRBV5-4 to TRBJ1-2; D uncertain. In nucleotides, the CDR3 is TGTGCCAGCAGCCACGGGCTCGGGAGGGGCTACACCTTC. This encodes CASSHGLGRGYTF.